The rows below give T cell receptor beta chains drawn from one sample of a study of T cell changes during pregnancy in multiple sclerosis. The data were produced by immunoSEQ multiplex PCR, yet TCRdb's version contains in-frame clones alone and is incomplete. Of tens of thousands of clones listed, 93% were seen once; the top ten hold roughly 2.5%. The specimen comprised peripheral blood, sampled in the second trimester of pregnancy. The receptors shown here come from a female donor with multiple sclerosis, enrolled in a pregnancy study. The CDR3 runs from the conserved cysteine through the conserved F or W. Each record gives: J gene, D gene, V gene, CDR3 protein, CDR3 DNA. D genes are given only for firm matches.

TRBJ2-5 NA TRBV6-5 CASSHKGQRETQYF TGTGCCAGCAGTCACAAAGGACAGAGGGAGACCCAGTACTTC
TRBJ2-7 NA TRBV6-6 CASSLGLEQYF TGTGCCAGCAGTTTGGGACTCGAGCAGTACTTC
TRBJ2-7 TRBD1 TRBV5-1 CASSLTGTGSYEQYF TGCGCCAGCAGCTTAACCGGGACAGGATCTTACGAGCAGTACTTC
TRBJ1-2 NA TRBV2 CASSIDRSSYGYTF TGTGCCAGCAGCATAGACAGGTCTTCCTATGGCTACACCTTC
TRBJ1-5 NA TRBV11-2 CASSFPIMSQPQHF TGTGCCAGCAGCTTCCCTATAATGTCTCAGCCCCAGCATTTT
TRBJ1-1 NA TRBV6-6 CASSAGNTEAFF TGTGCCAGCAGTGCCGGGAACACTGAAGCTTTCTTT
TRBJ2-1 NA TRBV27 CATAPSSYNEQFF TGTGCCACCGCTCCCAGCTCCTACAATGAGCAGTTCTTC
TRBJ2-2 TRBD1 TRBV19 CASAGQGSFGELFF TGTGCCAGTGCGGGACAGGGAAGTTTCGGGGAGCTGTTTTTT
TRBJ2-7 NA TRBV6-6 CASSFEQESAHYF TGTGCCAGCAGTTTTGAACAGGAATCCGCCCACTACTTC
TRBJ2-3 TRBD1 TRBV19 CASRTPGQGADTQYF TGTGCCAGTAGAACTCCGGGACAGGGGGCGGATACGCAGTATTTT
TRBJ2-7 NA TRBV5-5 CASSLAPGDIYEQYF TGTGCCAGCAGCTTGGCGCCAGGGGATATCTACGAGCAGTACTTC
TRBJ1-1 NA TRBV30 CAWSPDGVNTEAFF TGTGCCTGGAGTCCGGACGGGGTTAACACTGAAGCTTTCTTT
TRBJ1-2 NA TRBV5-6 CASSLDLSNYGYTF TGTGCCAGCAGCTTGGACTTGAGCAACTATGGCTACACCTTC
TRBJ2-7 NA TRBV6-5 CASGLLDEQYF TGTGCCAGCGGACTCTTGGACGAGCAGTACTTC
TRBJ2-3 TRBD2 TRBV5-1 CASSLVRLAGGSSADTQYF TGCGCCAGCAGCTTGGTCCGACTAGCGGGGGGGTCGTCAGCAGATACGCAGTATTTT